These 31 T cell receptor beta chains originate from one sample sequenced in a study of Ad26.COV2.S vaccination and SARS-CoV-2 variants. Data came from immunoSEQ multiplex PCR; TCRdb stores just in-frame clones and leaves some out. The sample includes about 350,000 clones, 70% to 90% of them seen just once. The treatment denotes: 19 received Ad26.COV2.S at low or high dose, single or two shots; a few received placebo; per-sample allocation not given. Day 63 after the first injection of vaccine or placebo was the sampling time. Sequences were derived from peripheral blood, sampled in a trial of Ad26.COV2.S vaccine versus placebo. These receptors were collected from a person between 18 and 60 years old who received the Ad26.COV2.S COVID-19 vaccine or a placebo.

The rearrangement joins TRBV4-3 to TRBJ1-6; unclear D gene. CDR3 length: 16 residues. The germline V gene encodes CDR1 LGHNA and CDR2 YSLEER. Trimming removed 0 bases from V and 4 bases from J, with 10 bases in between. The CDR3 protein is CASSQDKGFYNSPLHF. The CDR3 DNA is TGCGCCAGCAGCCAAGATAAGGGTTTTTATAATTCACCCCTCCACTTT.

This clone showed up just once. The V call is TRBV9, the J call TRBJ2-2; D perhaps matches TRBD2 (6 bases). CDR3 length: 15 amino acids. V lost 2 bases, J lost 1 base, and 9 bases lay in between. The germline CDR1 and CDR2 sequences are SGDLS and YYNGEE. The CDR3 DNA follows: TGTGCCAGCAGCGTCAGCGGGCAGAACACCGGGGAGCTGTTTTTT. Translated, it gives CASSVSGQNTGELFF.

The chain combines TRBV13 with TRBJ1-1; D is unclear. V lost 1 base and J 0 bases, leaving 3 bases between the germline ends. Germline lookup yields CDR1 PRHDT and CDR2 FYEKMQ (reference sequence). This CDR3 contains 13 residues. CDR3 DNA: TGTGCCAGCAGCTTAGCACTGAACACTGAAGCTTTCTTT. The encoded protein is CASSLALNTEAFF.

This chain links TRBV2 with TRBJ2-2, with unresolved D. Germline-derived CDR1 and CDR2 are SNHLY and FYNNEI. This CDR3 is built from 13 residues. The V end was cut by 7 bases, the J end by 2 bases, with 8 bases between. The CDR3 region is CASMQDNTGELFF. Here the CDR3 DNA reads TGTGCCAGCATGCAGGACAACACCGGGGAGCTGTTTTTT.

The chain employs TRBV6-2 or TRBV6-3 and TRBJ2-5; D may be TRBD1 (6 bases). Germline CDR1 reads MNHEY; CDR2 reads SVGEGT. Trimming left V 2 bases short and J 1 base short, with 11 bases between. This CDR3 region has 15 residues. The CDR3 protein is CASSYEGESQETQYF. DNA for the CDR3: TGTGCCAGCAGTTACGAGGGGGAGAGCCAAGAGACCCAGTACTTC.

V gene TRBV7-9 combines with J gene TRBJ1-5; no clear D gene. The CDR3 runs to 13 residues. V lost 5 bases and J 6 bases, leaving 11 bases between the germline ends. Germline CDR1 and CDR2: SEHNR and FQNEAQ (reference sequence). CDR3 in amino acids: CASSEHKGQPQHF. The CDR3 DNA reads as TGTGCCAGCAGCGAACACAAAGGTCAGCCCCAGCATTTT.

The chain links TRBV5-6 to TRBJ2-7; possible D gene TRBD2, 6 bases. V dropped 0 bases and J dropped 2 bases, with 12 bases sitting between them. CDR3 length equals 15 residues. Germline V gene data show CDR1 as SGHDT and CDR2 as YYEEEE. The CDR3 sequence is CASSLGLAFTYEQYF. In DNA, the CDR3 is TGTGCCAGCAGCTTGGGGCTAGCGTTTACCTACGAGCAGTACTTC.

This clone was seen only a few times. Here the CDR3 DNA reads TGCACCAGCAGCCAAGAAGGAGCGGGGGGCACCTACGAGCAGTACTTC. Translated, it gives CTSSQEGAGGTYEQYF. J is TRBJ2-7 and V is TRBV1; the table's D gene call, TRBD2, was not cross checked with the DNA. TRBV1 constitutes a pseudogene. This CDR3 comprises 16 residues.

The genes are TRBV19 and TRBJ1-5; D ambiguous. In germline, CDR1 is LNHDA, CDR2 SQIVND (reference sequence). V was pared by 7 bases and J by 1 base, with 17 bases between. The CDR3 totals 16 residues. CDR3 residues: CASNLDGAISNQPQHF. DNA of the CDR3: TGTGCCAGTAACCTTGACGGTGCTATAAGCAATCAGCCCCAGCATTTT.

This chain uses TRBV4-3 with TRBJ2-7; 8 bases line up with TRBD2. The germline gives CDR1 LGHNA, CDR2 YSLEER. This CDR3 has 16 amino acids. V dropped 4 bases and J dropped 2; count of bases not matched to a gene: 10. CDR3 amino acids: CASSRFRRGAPYEQYF. CDR3 nucleotide sequence: TGCGCCAGCAGCCGATTTAGGCGGGGGGCCCCCTACGAGCAGTACTTC.

The chain uses TRBV6-6 and TRBJ2-3; 7 bases fit TRBD2. Germline V gene lookup returns CDR1 MNHNY and CDR2 SVGAGI (reference sequence). The CDR3 consists of 14 residues. V was pared by 4 bases and J by 0 bases, with 1 base of the junction left unmatched. This chain's CDR3 is CASSLAGSTDTQYF. DNA of the CDR3: TGTGCCAGCAGTTTAGCGGGTAGCACAGATACGCAGTATTTT.

Points on this clone: The sample has other DNA sequences that encode this CDR3 too. The chain joins TRBV20-1 to TRBJ1-2; no clear D gene. The CDR3 is made up of 10 amino acids. V shed 4 bases and J shed 4 bases, with 4 bases lying between them. The germline CDR1 and CDR2 sequences are DFQATT and SNEGSKA (reference sequence). The CDR3 here is CSAISYGYTF. The DNA of the CDR3 is TGCAGTGCTATAAGCTATGGCTACACCTTC.

The gene calls are TRBV11-2 and TRBJ2-2, with D maybe TRBD1 (5 bases). With 1 base removed from V and 4 bases from J, the gap between germline ends came to 7 bases. Germline CDR1 and CDR2: SGHAT and FQNNGV. This CDR3 region has 14 residues. CDR3 in amino acids: CASSLGRATGELFF. In DNA form, the CDR3 reads TGTGCCAGCAGCTTAGGCAGGGCCACCGGGGAGCTGTTTTTT.

This clone appeared once. The chain has TRBV28 and TRBJ1-2; D gene unclear. The V gene's germline CDR1 is MDHEN and CDR2 SYDVKM. Trimming pared 7 bases from V and 7 bases from J, leaving 13 bases between. This CDR3 spans 12 amino acids. The CDR3 DNA is TGTGCCAGCACCCTCCCCGGAGCTGGCTACACCTTC. It yields the protein CASTLPGAGYTF.

The chain is built from TRBV5-4 and TRBJ2-2, with 8 nucleotides matching TRBD2. The length of the CDR3 is 15 residues. With 0 bases clipped from V and 5 bases from J, the junction kept 3 bases outside the gene matches. Germline loops: CDR1 SGHNT, CDR2 YYREEE (reference sequence). The CDR3 DNA reads as TGTGCCAGCAGCTTGGCCGGGAGGGGGACCGGGGAGCTGTTTTTT. This gives the protein CASSLAGRGTGELFF.

V is TRBV20-1 and J is TRBJ2-7, with a weak D call TRBD1 (6 bases). Germline values: CDR1 DFQATT, CDR2 SNEGSKA (reference sequence). The germline V and J ends were trimmed by 3 bases and 2 bases, with 8 bases remaining between them. This CDR3 spans 12 amino acids. Here the CDR3 DNA reads TGCAGTGCTAGTCAGGGGACCTACGAGCAGTACTTC. Amino acids: CSASQGTYEQYF.

The rearrangement links TRBV3-1 (or the pseudogene TRBV3-2) to TRBJ2-7; 8 nucleotides align to TRBD1. Germline values: CDR1 LGHDT, CDR2 YNNKEL (reference sequence). V lost 2 bases to trimming and J lost 0 bases; unmatched junction nucleotides: 0. The CDR3 runs 14 residues. In nucleotides, the CDR3 is TGTGCCAGCAGCCAAACAGGGGGCTCCTACGAGCAGTACTTC. Translation gives CASSQTGGSYEQYF.

This rearrangement joins TRBV24-1 to TRBJ1-1; D remains ambiguous. Germline V lookup: CDR1 KGHDR, CDR2 SFDVKD. Trimming pared 7 bases from V and 2 bases from J, leaving 7 bases between. The CDR3 is made up of 12 amino acids. The CDR3 reads CATRDANTEAFF. DNA for the CDR3: TGTGCCACCAGGGACGCCAACACTGAAGCTTTCTTT.

This chain uses TRBV5-4 with TRBJ2-7; no reliable D call. V was cut by 0 bases and J by 0 bases, with 4 bases left in between. Germline values: CDR1 SGHNT, CDR2 YYREEE (reference sequence). The CDR3 loop spans 13 amino acids. CDR3 DNA sequence: TGTGCCAGCAGCTTGGACCTCTCCTACGAGCAGTACTTC. Translated, it gives CASSLDLSYEQYF.

CDR3 DNA: TGTGCCAGCAGCCGCGACAATTTCTATGGCTACACCTTC. As protein: CASSRDNFYGYTF. The rearrangement links TRBV28 to TRBJ1-2; D uncertain. V shed 6 bases and J shed 4 bases, with 12 bases lying between them. Germline lookup yields CDR1 MDHEN and CDR2 SYDVKM. CDR3 length: 13 amino acids.

The V and J genes are TRBV10-3 and TRBJ1-1; D is undetermined. The CDR3 extends over 14 amino acids. Germline lookup yields CDR1 ENHRY and CDR2 SYGVKD. V lost 5 bases and J 1 base, leaving 11 bases between the germline ends. CDR3 bases: TGTGCCATCAGTTCGCTTCCGGAGAACACTGAAGCTTTCTTT. Protein product: CAISSLPENTEAFF.

The V and J genes are TRBV7-9 and TRBJ2-2; D not resolved. Germline V gene data show CDR1 as SEHNR and CDR2 as FQNEAQ (reference sequence). Trimming pared 1 base from V and 6 bases from J, leaving 6 bases between. This CDR3 has 13 amino acids. The CDR3 loop reads CASSLDPAGELFF. The DNA for the CDR3 is TGTGCCAGCAGCTTAGATCCAGCCGGGGAGCTGTTTTTT.

This clone was counted once. This chain joins TRBV27 and TRBJ2-1; a possible D gene is TRBD1 (5 bases). CDR3 length equals 14 residues. V lost 2 bases, J lost 3 bases, and 8 bases lay in between. In germline, CDR1 is MNHEY, CDR2 SMNVEV (reference sequence). As DNA, the CDR3 is TGTGCCAGCAGTTTAGGCAGGGACTACAATGAGCAGTTCTTC. Amino acid sequence: CASSLGRDYNEQFF.

CDR3 residues: CASSYYGGNEQFF. The CDR3 DNA reads as TGTGCCAGCAGTTACTACGGGGGGAATGAGCAGTTCTTC. This rearrangement joins TRBV6-5 to TRBJ2-1; 7 nucleotides line up with TRBD2. The CDR3 covers 13 residues. The germline V gene has CDR1 MNHEY and CDR2 SVGAGI. V lost 1 base and J lost 7; bases outside the gene matches: 1.

The gene calls are TRBV7-8 and TRBJ2-2; D is perhaps TRBD2 (7 bases). Germline-derived CDR1 and CDR2 are SGHVS and FQNEAQ. This CDR3 spans 17 amino acids. The V end lost 2 bases, the J end lost 7 bases, and 20 bases lay between the germline ends. The CDR3 loop reads CASSLMLAGARGGELFF. Written as DNA, the CDR3 is TGTGCCAGCAGCTTAATGCTCGCGGGGGCCCGCGGCGGGGAGCTGTTTTTT.

The chain couples TRBV11-2 to TRBJ2-1; D unresolved. The CDR3 covers 13 residues. V was clipped by 1 base and J by 7 bases, with 8 bases between them. CDR1 is SGHAT, CDR2 FQNNGV, per germline. This chain's CDR3 is CASSLVRANEQFF. The CDR3 DNA sequence: TGTGCCAGCAGCTTAGTAAGGGCAAATGAGCAGTTCTTC.

This rearrangement joins TRBV28 to TRBJ2-1; 8 bases map to TRBD2. The CDR3 is 17 amino acids. In germline, CDR1 is MDHEN, CDR2 SYDVKM. With 3 bases clipped from V and 0 bases from J, the junction kept 7 bases outside the gene matches. The CDR3, as DNA: TGTGCCAGCAGTTTTGCCCGACTAGCGAGCTCCTACAATGAGCAGTTCTTC. Amino acids: CASSFARLASSYNEQFF.

The chain couples TRBV7-7 to TRBJ2-6, with D possibly TRBD2 on 6 matching bases. Trimming pared 5 bases from V and 4 bases from J, leaving 12 bases between. Germline-derived CDR1 and CDR2 are SSHAT and FNYEAQ (reference sequence). The CDR3 totals 15 residues. CDR3 in amino acids: CASSPAGYGANVLTF. The CDR3 nucleotides read TGTGCCAGCAGCCCCGCGGGATACGGGGCCAACGTCCTGACTTTC.

The rearrangement joins TRBV27 to TRBJ1-1; 7 positions agree with TRBD1. With V trimmed by 5 bases and J by 3 bases, 18 bases remained unmatched. This CDR3 region has 18 residues. Germline CDR1 is MNHEY and CDR2 is SMNVEV (reference sequence). CDR3 DNA: TGTGCCAGCAGTATAAAACCGACAGGGAGAACGGTGGACACTGAAGCTTTCTTT. It specifies CASSIKPTGRTVDTEAFF.

V is TRBV9 and J is TRBJ1-2; a weak D match, TRBD1 (6 bases). CDR1 is SGDLS and CDR2 is YYNGEE in the germline V gene. CDR3 length: 15 amino acids. V was trimmed by 4 bases and J by 0 bases, leaving 13 bases between them. The CDR3 DNA reads as TGTGCCAGCAGCACCCGACAGGACCCTAACTATGGCTACACCTTC. Protein: CASSTRQDPNYGYTF.

DNA for the CDR3: TGTGCCACCCTTCTTAGCGGGGGAGTCACAGATACGCAGTATTTT. Protein product: CATLLSGGVTDTQYF. The chain uses TRBV10-3 and TRBJ2-3; the match to TRBD2 covers 9 bases. Losses at the gene ends were 10 bases for V and 2 bases for J; bases not matched to a gene: 10. The CDR3 is 15 residues long. Germline-derived CDR1 and CDR2 are ENHRY and SYGVKD.